Below are 2 T cell receptor beta chains sequenced from a single sample in a study of spatial heterogeneity in lung cancer. TCRdb itself ran the 5' RACE reads through MiXCR, one entry per CDR3 protein. The table records tens of thousands of distinct CDR3 sequences, 6% to 9.5% of them present only once. This sample's time point: blood at routine non-recurrence follow-up after resection. This sample comprised PBMCs, obtained at follow-up. These receptors came from a male donor with early-stage non-small cell lung cancer.

This clonotype was seen many times. The CDR3 coding sequence is TGCGCCAGCAGCTTGGGAGGGGCCAACTATGGCTACACCTTC. Translated: CASSLGGANYGYTF. J is TRBJ1-2 and V is TRBV5-1; D might be TRBD1 (5 bases). The CDR3 sequence is 14 residues long. V dropped 0 bases and J dropped 2 bases, with 8 bases sitting between them. The germline V gene has CDR1 SGHRS and CDR2 YFSETQ.

This clonotype was found many times. This chain uses TRBV11-2 with TRBJ2-7, with 9 bases identical to TRBD1. Unmatched junction bases numbered 0, after V lost 4 bases and J lost 5 bases. The CDR3 extends over 12 amino acids. The V gene's germline CDR1 is SGHAT and CDR2 FQNNGV. The CDR3 spells CASSWTGDEQYF. The CDR3 nucleotides are TGTGCCAGCAGCTGGACAGGGGACGAGCAGTACTTC.